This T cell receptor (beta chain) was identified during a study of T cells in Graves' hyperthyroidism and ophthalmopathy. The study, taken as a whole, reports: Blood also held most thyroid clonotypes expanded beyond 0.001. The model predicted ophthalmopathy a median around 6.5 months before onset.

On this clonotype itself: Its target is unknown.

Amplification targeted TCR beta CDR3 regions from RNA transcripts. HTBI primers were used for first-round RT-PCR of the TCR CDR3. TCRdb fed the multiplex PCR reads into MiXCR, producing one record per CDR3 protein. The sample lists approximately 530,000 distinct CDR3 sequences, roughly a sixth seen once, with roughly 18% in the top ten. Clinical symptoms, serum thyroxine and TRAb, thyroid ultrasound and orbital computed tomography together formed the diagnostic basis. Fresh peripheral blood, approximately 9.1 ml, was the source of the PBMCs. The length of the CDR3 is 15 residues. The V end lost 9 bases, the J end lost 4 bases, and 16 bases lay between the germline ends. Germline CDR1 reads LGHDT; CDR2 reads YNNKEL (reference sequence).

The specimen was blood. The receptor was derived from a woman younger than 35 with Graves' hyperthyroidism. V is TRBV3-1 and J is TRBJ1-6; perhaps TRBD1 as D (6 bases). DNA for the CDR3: TGTGCCAGTAAAGAGGGGGGCCGGTATAATTCACCCCTCCACTTT. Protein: CASKEGGRYNSPLHF.